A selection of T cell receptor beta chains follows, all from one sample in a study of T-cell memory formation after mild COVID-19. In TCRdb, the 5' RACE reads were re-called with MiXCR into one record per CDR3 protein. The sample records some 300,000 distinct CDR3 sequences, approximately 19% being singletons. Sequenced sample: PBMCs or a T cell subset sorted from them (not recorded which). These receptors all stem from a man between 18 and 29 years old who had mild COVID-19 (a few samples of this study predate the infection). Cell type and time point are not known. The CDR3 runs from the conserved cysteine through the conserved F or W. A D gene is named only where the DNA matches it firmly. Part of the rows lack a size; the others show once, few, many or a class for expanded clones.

CDR3 DNA: TGTGCCAGCAGTACAGCATTACACTCAGATACGCAGTATTTT; CDR3 protein: CASSTALHSDTQYF; D gene: -; CDR3 length: 14; J gene: TRBJ2-3; clone size: many; V gene: TRBV7-2
CDR3 DNA: TGTGCCACCAGCAGAGCCCCGGAGTACGATGAGCAGTTCTTC; CDR3 protein: CATSRAPEYDEQFF; D gene: -; CDR3 length: 14; J gene: TRBJ2-1; clone size: -; V gene: TRBV15
CDR3 DNA: TGTGCCAGCGGGGCCGGGGGACTCACAGATACGCAGTATTTT; CDR3 protein: CASGAGGLTDTQYF; D gene: -; CDR3 length: 14; J gene: TRBJ2-3; clone size: many; V gene: TRBV7-8
CDR3 DNA: TGCGCCAGCAGCTTGGCCGGACTAGCGGGGGTGACAGATACGCAGTATTTT; CDR3 protein: CASSLAGLAGVTDTQYF; D gene: TRBD2; CDR3 length: 17; J gene: TRBJ2-3; clone size: few; V gene: TRBV5-1
CDR3 DNA: TGTGCCAGCAGCTCCGGGACAGGTGAAAACTCACCCCTCCACTTT; CDR3 protein: CASSSGTGENSPLHF; D gene: TRBD1; CDR3 length: 15; J gene: TRBJ1-6; clone size: few; V gene: TRBV7-8
CDR3 DNA: TGCGCCAGCAGCCACCACCCCGGACAGGGAGGTGAAGCTTTCTTT; CDR3 protein: CASSHHPGQGGEAFF; D gene: TRBD1; CDR3 length: 15; J gene: TRBJ1-1; clone size: -; V gene: TRBV4-1
CDR3 DNA: TGCAGCGTTGGAGAGCCGACCCCTTATGGCTACACCTTC; CDR3 protein: CSVGEPTPYGYTF; D gene: -; CDR3 length: 13; J gene: TRBJ1-2; clone size: few; V gene: TRBV29-1
CDR3 DNA: TGTGCCAGCAGCCCTCAGTCGGAAGATACGCAGTATTTT; CDR3 protein: CASSPQSEDTQYF; D gene: -; CDR3 length: 13; J gene: TRBJ2-3; clone size: few; V gene: TRBV4-2
CDR3 DNA: TGTGCCAGCAGCCAAGTGGAGTTCTCCTATGGCTACACCTTC; CDR3 protein: CASSQVEFSYGYTF; D gene: -; CDR3 length: 14; J gene: TRBJ1-2; clone size: -; V gene: TRBV3-1
CDR3 DNA: TGTGCCAGCACCCCGGGGGGGACTGCCTCTGGAAACACCATATATTTT; CDR3 protein: CASTPGGTASGNTIYF; D gene: -; CDR3 length: 16; J gene: TRBJ1-3; clone size: few; V gene: TRBV7-9
CDR3 DNA: TGCGCCAGCAGCCAACCGACAGGCCTAGGGTTGGATACGCAGTATTTT; CDR3 protein: CASSQPTGLGLDTQYF; D gene: -; CDR3 length: 16; J gene: TRBJ2-3; clone size: -; V gene: TRBV5-1